These T cell receptor beta chains were read from a single sample in a study of cytomegalovirus exposure and HLA in healthy donors. Here immunoSEQ multiplex PCR was the method, and the copy in TCRdb shows in-frame clones only, minus some. The table lists roughly 150,000 clones, approximately 80% of them singletons. Sequenced input: PBMCs. Receptors were obtained from a young woman in good health and CMV-seronegative. The CDR3 runs from the conserved cysteine through the conserved F or W. D genes are given only for firm matches. The size field is filled for only some rows; it gives once, few, many or a size class.

j_call v_call clone_size d_call cdr3_aa cdr3_nt
TRBJ1-2 TRBV29-1 once NA CSVRLWGTRSGYGYTF TGCAGCGTTCGGCTCTGGGGGACACGGAGCGGCTATGGCTACACCTTC
TRBJ2-5 TRBV6-1 NA TRBD2 CASSETSGGETQYF TGTGCCAGCAGTGAAACTAGCGGGGGGGAGACCCAGTACTTC
TRBJ1-1 TRBV14 NA TRBD1 CASSQPGQGSAEAFF TGTGCCAGCAGCCAACCGGGACAGGGGTCCGCTGAAGCTTTCTTT
TRBJ1-1 TRBV4-1 NA TRBD1 CASSQKGQGERTEAFF TGCGCCAGCAGCCAAAAGGGACAGGGGGAAAGGACTGAAGCTTTCTTT
TRBJ1-1 TRBV7-3 NA NA CASSLMATGNTEAFF TGTGCCAGCAGCTTAATGGCGACGGGGAACACTGAAGCTTTCTTT
TRBJ2-1 TRBV29-1 medium-sized TRBD1 CSVTGQKPYNEQFF TGCAGCGTGACGGGACAGAAACCTTACAATGAGCAGTTCTTC
TRBJ1-2 TRBV7-2 NA TRBD1 CASSAPDRGRNGYTF TGTGCCAGCAGCGCCCCAGACAGGGGTAGGAATGGCTACACCTTC
TRBJ1-2 TRBV9 NA NA CASSVVGANYGYTF TGTGCCAGCAGCGTAGTGGGCGCTAACTATGGCTACACCTTC
TRBJ2-1 TRBV4-1 NA TRBD1 CASSQDAPGQGYNEQFF TGCGCCAGCAGCCAAGACGCCCCGGGACAGGGATACAATGAGCAGTTCTTC
TRBJ1-4 TRBV6-4 NA NA CASSDQQGPEKLFF TGTGCCAGCAGTGACCAACAGGGCCCCGAAAAACTGTTTTTT
TRBJ2-1 TRBV9 NA TRBD2 CASKAQSGGPYNEQFF TGTGCCAGCAAGGCGCAAAGCGGGGGGCCCTACAATGAGCAGTTCTTC
TRBJ2-2 TRBV7-9 NA TRBD1 CASSPGQGVNGGELFF TGTGCCAGCAGCCCAGGACAGGGGGTTAACGGCGGGGAGCTGTTTTTT
TRBJ1-2 TRBV6-1 NA TRBD1 CASSETTGTNYGYTF TGTGCCAGCAGTGAAACGACAGGGACCAACTATGGCTACACCTTC